Below are 26 T cell receptor beta chains sequenced from a single sample in a study of shared clonotypes between healthy human individuals. Profiled with immunoSEQ multiplex PCR; TCRdb holds only in-frame clones, not every one. The sample lists 800,000 to 1,200,000 clones, about 80% occurring once. Sequenced sample: memory CD4+ T cells from PBMCs. The subset denotes: CD45RA-negative fraction. The source of these receptors is a man aged 18 to 35 in good health. Some clones in this sample may be carry-over from other donors' samples.

The gene calls are TRBV28 and TRBJ1-1, with 8 bases that match TRBD1. Trimming took 5 bases from V and 3 from J; bases not matched to a gene: 5. Germline V gene lookup returns CDR1 MDHEN and CDR2 SYDVKM. This CDR3 region has 14 residues. The CDR3 is CASSQHRGDTEAFF. CDR3 coding DNA: TGTGCCAGCAGTCAACACAGGGGGGACACTGAAGCTTTCTTT.

This clone has only one observation. The chain has TRBV7-3 and TRBJ1-1; D not resolved. The V and J ends lost 5 bases and 8 bases respectively, with 15 bases between them. The germline V gene has CDR1 SGHTA and CDR2 FQGTGA. The CDR3 consists of 13 residues. Written as DNA, the CDR3 is TGTGCCAGCAGCCCCATGGTGGGGTCCGAAGCTTTCTTT. Amino acid sequence: CASSPMVGSEAFF.

The rearrangement joins TRBV6-6 to TRBJ2-5, with a possible D match to TRBD1 (6 bases). CDR1 MNHNY and CDR2 SVGAGI come from the germline V gene (reference sequence). The CDR3 is 15 residues long. V lost 11 bases to trimming and J lost 1 base, with 20 bases between them. The CDR3 DNA reads TGTGCCCACAGCCCGGACAGCGTCCCCCAAGAGACCCAGTACTTC. Translation: CAHSPDSVPQETQYF.

Concerning this clone itself: The identical CDR3 is also encoded by other nucleotide sequences in the sample. The chain has TRBV18 and TRBJ2-3; D possibly corresponds to TRBD1 (6 bases). V was trimmed by 0 bases and J by 2 bases, leaving 9 bases between them. This CDR3 comprises 15 residues. Per the germline V gene, CDR1 is KGHSH and CDR2 is LQKENI. This chain's CDR3 is CASSPPNRATDTQYF. Written as DNA, the CDR3 is TGTGCCAGCTCACCACCAAACAGGGCCACAGATACGCAGTATTTT.

This clone was counted between two and nine times. V gene TRBV5-1 combines with J gene TRBJ2-7; 9 nucleotides line up with TRBD1. This CDR3 contains 14 residues. J gave up 2 bases and V 4 bases, and 4 bases lay outside the gene matches. Germline lookup yields CDR1 SGHRS and CDR2 YFSETQ. In DNA form, the CDR3 reads TGCGCCAGCAGCCGGACAGGGGACCCCTACGAGCAGTACTTC. Translated, it gives CASSRTGDPYEQYF.

In nucleotides, the CDR3 is TGTGCCAGCAGTTACGGTGAGAGAGACAATGAGCAGTTCTTC. Its protein product is CASSYGERDNEQFF. V gene TRBV6-6 combines with J gene TRBJ2-1; D unclear. Trimming stripped 2 bases from V and 5 bases from J, with 10 bases between. CDR1 is MNHNY and CDR2 is SVGAGI in the germline V gene (reference sequence). The CDR3 runs 14 residues.

This sequence joins TRBV4-2 and TRBJ2-5; D is unresolved. CDR3 length: 14 amino acids. Germline CDR1 is LGHNA and CDR2 is YNFKEQ. V was clipped by 0 bases and J by 5 bases, with 10 bases between them. In DNA, the CDR3 is TGTGCCAGCAGCCAAGATATTAGTGGGGAGACCCAGTACTTC. Translation: CASSQDISGETQYF.

The gene calls are TRBV5-1 and TRBJ2-3; the D is unclear. The CDR3 sequence is 13 residues long. Germline CDR1 SGHRS, CDR2 YFSETQ. Trimming shortened V by 2 bases and J by 4 bases, and 8 bases separated the two germline ends. The CDR3 coding sequence is TGCGCCAGCAGCTTCGACTGGGCAGATACGCAGTATTTT. Translating it yields CASSFDWADTQYF. The full variable domain, with the rest looked up from reference TRBV5-1 and TRBJ2-3, is KAGVTQTPRYLIKTRGQQVTLSCSPISGHRSVSWYQQTPGQGLQFLFEYFSETQRNKGNFPGRFSGRQFSNSRSEMNVSTLELGDSALYLCASSFDWADTQYFGPGTRLTVL.

The chain joins TRBV5-1 to TRBJ1-2; the D gene is possibly TRBD1 (5 bases). Deletions cut 5 bases from V and 4 bases from J, with 21 bases between. This CDR3 region has 16 residues. Germline V lookup: CDR1 SGHRS, CDR2 YFSETQ. The CDR3 bases are TGCGCCAGCAGTCCGGGACTTCGGAGTAGGTTCTATGGCTACACCTTC. This encodes CASSPGLRSRFYGYTF.

As regards this clone: This sample includes further DNA sequences coding for the same CDR3. The rearrangement links TRBV5-4 to TRBJ1-3; 9 bases fit TRBD1. V shed 4 bases, J shed 0 bases, and the junction held 2 bases outside the gene matches. Germline V gene sequence: CDR1 SGHNT, CDR2 YYREEE (reference sequence). This CDR3 region has 15 residues. CDR3 amino acids: CASSGTGSSGNTIYF. The CDR3 DNA reads as TGTGCCAGCAGCGGGACAGGGAGCTCTGGAAACACCATATATTTT.

The chain carries TRBV7-2 and TRBJ2-3; unclear D gene. V was cut by 4 bases and J by 3 bases, with 17 bases left in between. Germline loops: CDR1 SGHTA, CDR2 FQGNSA. The CDR3 contains 16 residues. Here the CDR3 reads CASSSLGNLGTDTQYF. The CDR3 coding sequence is TGTGCCAGCAGCTCCCTCGGCAACTTGGGTACAGATACGCAGTATTTT.

The chain recombines TRBV11-3 with TRBJ2-1; TRBD2 matches 11 bases. Trimming cost V 5 bases and J 0 bases; bases outside gene matches: 6. CDR1 is SGHNT and CDR2 is YENEEA in the germline V gene. This CDR3 has 17 residues. The CDR3 spells CASSPGLADSSYNEQFF. The CDR3, as DNA: TGTGCCAGCAGCCCGGGACTAGCGGATAGCTCCTACAATGAGCAGTTCTTC.

The chain carries TRBV28 and TRBJ2-1; D tentatively fits TRBD1 or TRBD2 (6 bases each). Trimming cost V 7 bases and J 4 bases, with 17 bases left between them. Germline CDR1 reads MDHEN; CDR2 reads SYDVKM. CDR3 length: 15 residues. CDR3 DNA: TGTGCCAGCACCAAGGGGGGTAGCGGATACAATGAGCAGTTCTTC. Amino acids: CASTKGGSGYNEQFF.

This rearrangement joins TRBV5-4 to TRBJ1-1; 7 bases agree with TRBD1. With 0 bases clipped from V and 5 bases from J, the junction kept 7 bases outside the gene matches. The germline V gene has CDR1 SGHNT and CDR2 YYREEE (reference sequence). The CDR3 length is 15 residues. This CDR3 reads CASSLEGRGLTEAFF. The CDR3 coding sequence is TGTGCCAGCAGCTTGGAAGGCAGGGGGTTAACTGAAGCTTTCTTT. The full variable domain, its missing parts supplied by reference TRBV5-4 and TRBJ1-1, is ETGVTQSPTHLIKTRGQQVTLRCSSQSGHNTVSWYQQALGQGPQFIFQYYREEENGRGNFPPRFSGLQFPNYSSELNVNALELDDSALYLCASSLEGRGLTEAFFGQGTRLTVV.

This clone has just a few counts. The V and J genes are TRBV29-1 and TRBJ2-7; D is perhaps TRBD1 (5 bases). V gave up 7 bases and J gave up 6 bases, with 22 bases separating them. Germline lookup yields CDR1 SQVTM and CDR2 ANQGSEA. The CDR3 runs 14 residues. The CDR3 is CSARAYAGPSEQYF. In nucleotides, the CDR3 is TGCAGCGCACGGGCCTACGCAGGGCCCTCCGAGCAGTACTTC.

This clone was recorded a few times. The chain uses TRBV21-1 and TRBJ2-3; TRBD2, as called in the table, went unchecked against the DNA. TRBV21-1 is a recognized pseudogene. CDR3 length: 16 amino acids. CDR3 sequence (DNA): TGTGCCAGCACCACTCATCCGCCTTGCGGCACAGATACGCAGTATTTT. It translates to CASTTHPPCGTDTQYF.

This clone was picked up one time. The chain uses TRBV5-1 and TRBJ1-1, with D hard to call. The CDR3 consists of 16 residues. Trimming pared 0 bases from V and 0 bases from J, leaving 12 bases between. From germline, CDR1 is SGHRS and CDR2 YFSETQ. The CDR3 here is CASSLARGGMNTEAFF. CDR3 nucleotides: TGCGCCAGCAGCTTGGCCCGGGGTGGGATGAACACTGAAGCTTTCTTT.

The rearrangement joins TRBV6-4 to TRBJ2-1; D remains unclear. V lost 2 bases and J 6 bases, leaving 2 bases between the germline ends. There are 11 residues in the CDR3. Germline lookup yields CDR1 MRHNA and CDR2 SNTAGT. Written as DNA, the CDR3 is TGTGCCAGCAGTGACGGCAATGAGCAGTTCTTC. It encodes CASSDGNEQFF.

The rearrangement joins TRBV5-5 to TRBJ2-7; perhaps TRBD2 as D (5 bases). The ends were cut back, 5 bases at V and 5 bases at J, with 29 bases in the middle. Germline values: CDR1 SGHKS, CDR2 YYEKEE (reference sequence). The CDR3 covers 18 residues. The CDR3 DNA is TGTGCCAGCAGTACTGGACTGCTGGCCCTTCCCGAGGCAGACGAGCAGTACTTC. Protein sequence: CASSTGLLALPEADEQYF. Drawing the rest from reference TRBV5-5 and TRBJ2-7, the complete variable domain is DAGVTQSPTHLIKTRGQQVTLRCSPISGHKSVSWYQQVLGQGPQFIFQYYEKEERGRGNFPDRFSARQFPNYSSELNVNALLLGDSALYLCASSTGLLALPEADEQYFGPGTRLTVT.

This chain uses TRBV25-1 with TRBJ2-5, with 7 bases identical to TRBD2. Germline CDR1 reads MGHDK; CDR2 reads SYGVNS. V was pared by 4 bases and J by 5 bases, with 13 bases of the junction left unmatched. CDR3 length: 16 residues. CDR3 DNA: TGTGCCAGCAGTGCCCACAAGTCGGGAGGTGAGGAGACCCAGTACTTC. Translating gives CASSAHKSGGEETQYF.

This clone appeared a few times. The chain has TRBV19 and TRBJ2-2; no reliable D call. Trimming removed 7 bases at V and 2 bases at J, with 11 bases between. Germline values: CDR1 LNHDA, CDR2 SQIVND (reference sequence). The CDR3 has 14 amino acids. This CDR3 reads CASMVQPNTGELFF. The CDR3 DNA sequence: TGTGCCAGTATGGTCCAACCTAACACCGGGGAGCTGTTTTTT.

Notes on this clone: This same CDR3 is encoded by further DNA sequences in the sample. The chain joins TRBV5-1 to TRBJ1-1, with unresolved D. The CDR3 runs to 14 residues. Per the germline V gene, CDR1 is SGHRS and CDR2 is YFSETQ. Trimming shortened V by 0 bases and J by 1 base, and 7 bases separated the two germline ends. The CDR3: CASSLVGQNTEAFF. In nucleotides, the CDR3 is TGCGCCAGCAGCTTGGTAGGCCAGAACACTGAAGCTTTCTTT.

The chain is built from TRBV5-1 and TRBJ2-7; TRBD1 matches 9 bases. CDR3 length equals 15 residues. V gave up 3 bases and J gave up 3 bases; unmatched junction bases: 7. Germline V CDR1 and CDR2: SGHRS, YFSETQ. CDR3 coding DNA: TGCGCCAGCAGCTCCATGGGACAGGGAGGCTACGAGCAGTACTTC. It yields the protein CASSSMGQGGYEQYF.

This chain links TRBV18 with TRBJ1-2; D is ambiguous. CDR3 length: 14 residues. The V end was cut by 1 base, the J end by 1 base, with 7 bases between. Germline CDR1 KGHSH, CDR2 LQKENI. CDR3 in amino acids: CASSPRTVNYGYTF. DNA of the CDR3: TGTGCCAGCTCACCACGGACGGTTAACTATGGCTACACCTTC.

The chain links TRBV23-1 to TRBJ2-3, with 10 bases matching TRBD2. TRBV23-1 carries the ORF label, with uncertain function. Trimming cost V 9 bases and J 6 bases; bases outside gene matches: 9. The CDR3 has 14 amino acids. CDR3 DNA: TGCGCCAGTCCTAGCGGGAGAGGAGCGGATACGCAGTATTTT. Protein: CASPSGRGADTQYF.

V usage is TRBV9 and J usage is TRBJ2-3; 14 nucleotides agree with TRBD2. From germline, CDR1 is SGDLS and CDR2 YYNGEE. The CDR3 has 15 residues. Trimming removed 3 bases from V and 8 bases from J; junction bases left unmatched: 5. The CDR3 protein is CASSATSGRAGTQYF. CDR3 nucleotide sequence: TGTGCCAGCAGCGCGACTAGCGGGAGGGCGGGTACGCAGTATTTT.